This T cell receptor (beta chain) was captured by sequencing in a study of beta chain features in type 1 diabetes. The study's findings and limits: cDNA-based reads could over-represent cells with high TCR expression.

Only a few counts were recorded for this clone. What it recognizes is unknown. Germline loops: CDR1 SEHNR, CDR2 FQNEAQ (reference sequence). Trimming pared 5 bases from V and 0 bases from J, leaving 22 bases between. This CDR3 is 18 amino acids long. CD45RO/CCR7/CD25/CD127/CD95/CD27 sorting isolated CD4+ naive, central memory, regulatory and stem cell-like memory cells. Every bit of the isolated RNA underwent reverse transcription, so sequencing read expressed TCRB transcripts. The method was immunoSEQ multiplex PCR; TCRdb's version includes in-frame clones alone and lacks a portion of them. The sample includes about 320,000 clones, less than 15% of them seen just once.

Sequenced material: central memory CD4+ T cells from blood. The source is a man aged 30-40 years in good health. J is TRBJ1-2 and V is TRBV7-9; no clear D. CDR3 in amino acids: CASSPQRSRGRANYGYTF. The DNA for the CDR3 is TGTGCCAGCAGCCCTCAACGATCTCGAGGGAGAGCTAACTATGGCTACACCTTC.